These 11 T cell receptor beta chains originate from one sample sequenced in a study of T cells after yellow fever vaccination. TCRdb redid the calling of the 5' RACE reads with MiXCR, one entry per CDR3 protein. The table has under 200,000 distinct CDR3 sequences, approximately 9.9% seen once; the top ten hold 35% to 40%. The specimen was CD8+ T cells sorted from PBMCs, collected 15 days after the yellow fever booster vaccination. These receptors all come from a man aged 18-30 years who received the YFV17D yellow fever vaccine.

This chain connects TRBV29-1 to TRBJ2-7, with D possibly being TRBD2 (5 bases). Germline V gene sequence: CDR1 SQVTM, CDR2 ANQGSEA. Between the trimmed V and J ends, which lost 6 bases and 2 bases, there was a span of 11 bases. The CDR3 loop spans 12 amino acids. The CDR3 DNA reads TGCAGCGTAGAGGACTGGGCCTACGAGCAGTACTTC. Translating it yields CSVEDWAYEQYF.

This clonotype showed up just a few times. The chain has TRBV4-2 and TRBJ2-5, with 8 bases matching TRBD2. CDR3 length: 18 residues. Germline V gene data show CDR1 as LGHNA and CDR2 as YNFKEQ. With V trimmed by 0 bases and J by 3 bases, 12 bases remained unmatched. The CDR3 reads CASSQETSDTLGEETQYF. The CDR3 DNA reads TGTGCCAGCAGCCAAGAGACTAGCGACACCTTAGGGGAAGAGACCCAGTACTTC.

The chain uses TRBV6-2 or TRBV6-3 and TRBJ1-1, with D perhaps TRBD1 (5 bases). The germline gives CDR1 MNHEY, CDR2 SVGEGT. This CDR3 is built from 12 residues. V was cut by 7 bases and J by 7 bases, with 13 bases left in between. CDR3 sequence (DNA): TGTGCCAGCACCCACGGGGGGAGTGAAGCTTTCTTT. This codes for CASTHGGSEAFF.

Only a few counts were recorded for this clonotype. V usage is TRBV15 and J usage is TRBJ1-2; the D gene is possibly TRBD1 (6 bases). The CDR3 contains 15 residues. Germline values: CDR1 LNHNV, CDR2 YYDKDF (reference sequence). V lost 0 bases, J lost 4 bases, and 12 bases lay in between. DNA for the CDR3: TGTGCCACCAGCAGAGAGTCAGGGGCAATCTATGGCTACACCTTC. This gives the protein CATSRESGAIYGYTF.

This rearrangement joins TRBV6-6 to TRBJ1-3; the D is unclear. The V end was cut by 2 bases, the J end by 7 bases, with 12 bases between. The CDR3 is 14 residues long. Per germline, CDR1 MNHNY and CDR2 SVGAGI (reference sequence). The CDR3 DNA is TGTGCCAGCAGTTACGTCCTGGACGGGAACACCATATATTTT. It is translated as CASSYVLDGNTIYF.

The table lists this clonotype with a few counts. V gene TRBV5-1 combines with J gene TRBJ2-2; D is unresolved. CDR1 SGHRS and CDR2 YFSETQ come from the germline V gene. V lost 0 bases to trimming and J lost 8 bases, with 11 bases between them. There are 14 residues in the CDR3. This CDR3 is CASSLASVSGELFF. The CDR3 DNA is TGCGCCAGCAGCTTGGCCTCTGTATCTGGGGAGCTGTTTTTT.

The chain couples TRBV4-1 to TRBJ1-4, with D unresolved. The germline V gene encodes CDR1 MGHRA and CDR2 YSYEKL. The ends were cut back, 2 bases at V and 12 bases at J, with 10 bases in the middle. The CDR3 has 12 amino acids. The CDR3 DNA reads TGCGCCAGCAGCCAATCTTCCAGTGAACTGTTTTTT. As protein: CASSQSSSELFF.

This rearrangement joins TRBV9 to TRBJ2-3, with TRBD2 matching 10 bases. The CDR3 spans 15 residues. V shed 4 bases, J shed 5 bases, and the junction held 7 bases outside the gene matches. Germline CDR1 and CDR2: SGDLS and YYNGEE. CDR3 protein: CASSPKLAGIDTQYF. CDR3 DNA: TGTGCCAGCAGCCCGAAACTAGCGGGGATAGATACGCAGTATTTT. Full variable domain (outside the CDR3, taken from reference TRBV9 and TRBJ2-3): DSGVTQTPKHLITATGQRVTLRCSPRSGDLSVYWYQQSLDQGLQFLIQYYNGEERAKGNILERFSAQQFPDLHSELNLSSLELGDSALYFCASSPKLAGIDTQYFGPGTRLTVL.

This clonotype was observed at least ten times. V gene TRBV29-1 combines with J gene TRBJ2-1; a weak D match, TRBD1 (5 bases). V lost 3 bases to trimming and J lost 6 bases, with 12 bases between them. There are 13 residues in the CDR3. Germline CDR1 is SQVTM and CDR2 is ANQGSEA. The CDR3 loop is CSVDLGHVNEQFF. In DNA, the CDR3 is TGCAGCGTTGACCTGGGGCATGTCAATGAGCAGTTCTTC.

This chain uses TRBV20-1 with TRBJ1-4, with TRBD1 as a possible D gene (6 bases). Germline-derived CDR1 and CDR2 are DFQATT and SNEGSKA (reference sequence). This CDR3 comprises 19 residues. Trimming cost V 5 bases and J 12 bases, with 37 bases left between them. Written as DNA, the CDR3 is TGCAGTGCTGGCCCCGGGGGCCCCTTTAGGATGCAACTAATGAAAGAACTGTTTTTT. It codes for CSAGPGGPFRMQLMKELFF.

This clonotype was seen a handful of times. Here the CDR3 DNA reads TGTGCCAGCAGCTTAGAAGGGGTCACCGGGGAGCTGTTTTTT. Amino acid sequence: CASSLEGVTGELFF. V is TRBV7-6 and J is TRBJ2-2, with D perhaps matching TRBD1 (5 bases). Trimming took 1 base from V and 4 from J, leaving 7 bases between them. Germline lookup yields CDR1 SGHVS and CDR2 FNYEAQ. CDR3 length: 14 residues. The whole variable domain, remainder taken from reference TRBV7-6 and TRBJ2-2, is GAGVSQSPRYKVTKRGQDVALRCDPISGHVSLYWYRQALGQGPEFLTYFNYEAQQDKSGLPNDRFSAERPEGSISTLTIQRTEQRDSAMYRCASSLEGVTGELFFGEGSRLTVL.